This T cell receptor (beta chain) came from a study of blood T cell repertoires in COVID-19. Across the whole study: Donors in the United States, Italy and Spain gave samples during acute or convalescent COVID-19. PBMCs, B-cell-depleted T cells, or T cells were the source of the cDNA or gDNA that made up the material.

Source study methods: By means of reference gene primer amplification, nucleated cell counts were estimated. Only in-frame clones appear in the TCRdb table, and some are missing; sequencing was by immunoSEQ multiplex PCR. D and trimming come from the DNA, and the V and J calls and clone size come from that table. In the table there are more than 25,000 clones, roughly 90% of which are singletons. Trimming took 6 bases from V and 5 from J; bases not matched to a gene: 10. The CDR3 totals 15 residues. Germline V gene data show CDR1 as MGHDK and CDR2 as SYGVNS. This TCR came from a woman between 35 and 50 years old with active or convalescent COVID-19. The rearrangement joins TRBV25-1 to TRBJ2-5, with 9 bases identical to TRBD1. Sequenced material: peripheral blood. CDR3 sequence reads: CASSVPGQGWETQYF. The CDR3 DNA follows: TGTGCCAGCAGCGTCCCGGGACAGGGTTGGGAGACCCAGTACTTC.